This TCR beta chain was sequenced for a study of blood T cells in healthy people across ages. A second PCR, run for roughly 7 to 11 cycles, used a sample-barcoded 5' primer plus a J-beta primer mix. Sequencing yielded, for each sample, at least 3 million paired-end reads carrying CDR3. TCRdb itself ran the 5' RACE reads through MiXCR, one entry per CDR3 protein. The sample lists some 780,000 distinct CDR3 sequences, roughly three fifths occurring once. Total RNA amounts of at least 6 micrograms were extracted per sample. The germline CDR1 and CDR2 sequences are MNHEY and SVGAGI. Trimming shortened V by 5 bases and J by 14 bases, and 17 bases separated the two germline ends. The CDR3 length is 12 residues.

The sample consisted of blood. The source is a man aged 40-49 years in good health. This chain uses TRBV6-5 with TRBJ2-3, with D maybe TRBD1 (6 bases). As DNA, the CDR3 is TGTGCCAGCAGTAATGACAGGAGCTGGCCGTATTTT. Translating gives CASSNDRSWPYF.